This note documents a single T cell receptor beta chain sequence. Assay used: immunoSEQ multiplex PCR; TCRdb lists only in-frame clones, some missing. The sample carries some 160,000 clones, approximately 88% recorded once. The data were obtained in a study of blood T cell repertoires in COVID-19. As for the study in general: Some COVID-19 samples were acute and others convalescent; all came from the United States, Italy and Spain. PBMCs, B-cell-depleted T cells, or T cells were the source of the cDNA or gDNA that made up the material.

The CDR3 spans 14 residues. Germline V gives CDR1 SEHNR, CDR2 FQNEAQ (reference sequence). Trimming took 7 bases from V and 6 from J, leaving 16 bases between them. The sequence was collected from a man between 60 and 70 years old with acute or convalescent COVID-19. This rearrangement joins TRBV7-9 to TRBJ2-1, with a weak D call TRBD2 (6 bases). The sequenced sample consisted of peripheral blood. The CDR3 bases are TGTGCCAGCAAAGAAGGTGCGGGGATCAATGAGCAGTTCTTC. Amino acids: CASKEGAGINEQFF. Full variable domain (rest looked up from reference TRBV7-9 and TRBJ2-1): DTGVSQNPRHKITKRGQNVTFRCDPISEHNRLYWYRQTLGQGPEFLTYFQNEAQLEKSRLLSDRFSAERPKGSFSTLEIQRTEQGDSAMYLCASKEGAGINEQFFGPGTRLTVL.